These T cell receptor beta chains were read from a single sample in a study. TCRdb called the reads again in MiXCR, with one record for every CDR3 protein. The repertoire holds several hundred distinct CDR3 sequences, approximately 8.3% seen once, with roughly 22% in the top ten. Sequencing was done on a sample of CD4+ T cells from synovial fluid. Receptors originate from a human donor with rheumatoid arthritis. The CDR3 runs from the conserved cysteine through the conserved F or W. A D gene is named only where the DNA matches it firmly. Only part of the rows carry a size: once, few, many, or a class if the clone is expanded.

CDR3	DNA	size	J	V	D
CASSISWPDSNQPQHF	TGTGCCAGTAGTATAAGCTGGCCCGATAGCAATCAGCCCCAGCATTTT	medium-sized	TRBJ1-5	TRBV19	NA
CSARERRGPTDTQYF	TGCAGTGCTAGAGAGCGCAGGGGCCCCACAGATACGCAGTATTTT	large	TRBJ2-3	TRBV20-1	NA
CASSLGLWGSSTDTQYF	TGCGCCAGCAGCTTGGGCCTTTGGGGGTCTAGCACAGATACGCAGTATTTT	medium-sized	TRBJ2-3	TRBV5-1	NA
CSAREGTANTEAFF	TGCAGTGCTAGAGAGGGGACAGCGAACACTGAAGCTTTCTTT	medium-sized	TRBJ1-1	TRBV20-1	TRBD1
CASSQGGGTGELFF	TGTGCCAGCAGCCAAGGGGGAGGCACCGGGGAGCTGTTTTTT	large	TRBJ2-2	TRBV3-1	NA
CSAGQGTEVKQFF	TGCAGTGCCGGACAGGGGACGGAGGTAAAGCAGTTCTTC	medium-sized	TRBJ2-1	TRBV20-1	TRBD1
CASSFARSSYNEQFF	TGTGCCAGTAGCTTTGCCAGGAGCTCCTACAATGAGCAGTTCTTC	few	TRBJ2-1	TRBV5-4	NA
CAWRDGGNTEAFF	TGTGCCTGGAGGGACGGCGGGAACACTGAAGCTTTCTTT	NA	TRBJ1-1	TRBV30	NA
CASSRQGRDGYTF	TGTGCCAGCTCGCGACAGGGGAGGGATGGCTACACCTTC	medium-sized	TRBJ1-2	TRBV6-1	TRBD1
CASSYTSSGTDHQETQYF	TGTGCCAGCAGCTACACCTCCTCCGGGACAGACCACCAAGAGACCCAGTACTTC	large	TRBJ2-5	TRBV7-2	TRBD1
CASSKRLAGFYNEQFF	TGTGCCAGTAGTAAGCGACTAGCGGGATTCTACAATGAGCAGTTCTTC	medium-sized	TRBJ2-1	TRBV19	TRBD2
CASSTTGTGGNEQYF	TGTGCCAGTAGTACTACCGGGACAGGGGGCAATGAGCAGTACTTC	large	TRBJ2-7	TRBV19	TRBD1
CASSPSAGRETQYF	TGTGCCAGCAGCCCGTCGGCAGGGAGGGAGACCCAGTACTTC	medium-sized	TRBJ2-5	TRBV28	NA
CASSDSYEQYF	TGTGCCAGCAGTGACTCCTACGAGCAGTACTTC	few	TRBJ2-7	TRBV6-2/TRBV6-3	NA
CASTRLAGGPETQYF	TGTGCCAGCACCCGACTAGCGGGAGGGCCCGAGACCCAGTACTTC	medium-sized	TRBJ2-5	TRBV6-6	TRBD2
CATSRDGAGYTF	TGTGCCACCAGCAGAGATGGTGCGGGCTACACCTTC	large	TRBJ1-2	TRBV15	NA
CAWSVNRAGNTIYF	TGTGCCTGGAGTGTAAACAGGGCTGGAAACACCATATATTTT	large	TRBJ1-3	TRBV30	NA
CASILGGSGTYEQYF	TGTGCCAGCATTCTAGGGGGGAGCGGGACGTACGAGCAGTACTTC	medium-sized	TRBJ2-7	TRBV7-2	NA
CASSLLRPNTGELFF	TGTGCCAGTAGTCTCCTTCGGCCGAACACCGGGGAGCTGTTTTTT	medium-sized	TRBJ2-2	TRBV19	NA
CAWVKTSGSLGEQFF	TGTGCCTGGGTCAAGACTAGCGGGAGTTTAGGTGAGCAGTTCTTC	medium-sized	TRBJ2-1	TRBV30	TRBD2
CASSLEMGTQYF	TGTGCCAGCAGCTTGGAGATGGGTACGCAGTATTTT	medium-sized	TRBJ2-3	TRBV5-5	NA
CSAGEIQETQYF	TGCAGTGCGGGGGAAATCCAAGAGACCCAGTACTTC	medium-sized	TRBJ2-5	TRBV20-1	NA
CASSHLGTGLNYGYTF	TGTGCCAGCAGCCACCTAGGGACAGGGCTAAACTATGGCTACACCTTC	medium-sized	TRBJ1-2	TRBV28	TRBD1
CASSLLRAGDLINEQFF	TGTGCCAGCAGTTTATTACGGGCGGGAGATTTAATCAATGAGCAGTTCTTC	medium-sized	TRBJ2-1	TRBV27	TRBD2
CASSLDVRATNEKLFF	TGTGCCAGCAGCTTGGACGTACGTGCAACTAATGAAAAACTGTTTTTT	medium-sized	TRBJ1-4	TRBV7-9	NA
CASSVQGNEQFF	TGCGCCAGCAGCGTACAGGGGAATGAGCAGTTCTTC	medium-sized	TRBJ2-1	TRBV5-1	TRBD1
CASSWVGTGTSEAFF	TGTGCCAGCAGCTGGGTGGGGACAGGGACTTCTGAAGCTTTCTTT	hyperexpanded	TRBJ1-1	TRBV11-2	TRBD1
CASSPGGAGNTIYF	TGTGCCAGCAGCCCAGGGGGGGCTGGAAACACCATATATTTT	NA	TRBJ1-3	TRBV7-8	TRBD1
CASMGERVRGEEQYF	TGTGCCAGCATGGGGGAGCGGGTAAGGGGTGAGGAGCAGTACTTC	large	TRBJ2-7	TRBV2	NA
CASSQGGETQYF	TGTGCCAGCAGCCAAGGTGGAGAGACCCAGTACTTC	large	TRBJ2-5	TRBV14	NA
CSASLETQYF	TGCAGTGCTAGTTTGGAGACCCAGTACTTC	large	TRBJ2-5	TRBV20-1	NA
CASSLRMTDTQYF	TGTGCCAGCAGCTTACGGATGACAGATACGCAGTATTTT	large	TRBJ2-3	TRBV5-6	NA
CSAYDGNTEAFF	TGCAGTGCATACGACGGAAACACTGAAGCTTTCTTT	medium-sized	TRBJ1-1	TRBV20-1	NA
CASSSNLAGVQETQYF	TGTGCCAGCAGCTCCAACCTAGCGGGAGTCCAAGAGACCCAGTACTTC	large	TRBJ2-5	TRBV28	TRBD2
CSARGELAPSTDTQYF	TGCAGTGCTAGAGGAGAACTAGCTCCGAGCACAGATACGCAGTATTTT	medium-sized	TRBJ2-3	TRBV20-1	NA
CASSLSQGGEKLFF	TGTGCCAGCAGCTTAAGTCAGGGGGGAGAAAAACTGTTTTTT	large	TRBJ1-4	TRBV7-9	TRBD1
CASSRLAGQETQYF	TGTGCCAGCAGCCGACTAGCGGGACAAGAGACCCAGTACTTC	few	TRBJ2-5	TRBV2	TRBD2